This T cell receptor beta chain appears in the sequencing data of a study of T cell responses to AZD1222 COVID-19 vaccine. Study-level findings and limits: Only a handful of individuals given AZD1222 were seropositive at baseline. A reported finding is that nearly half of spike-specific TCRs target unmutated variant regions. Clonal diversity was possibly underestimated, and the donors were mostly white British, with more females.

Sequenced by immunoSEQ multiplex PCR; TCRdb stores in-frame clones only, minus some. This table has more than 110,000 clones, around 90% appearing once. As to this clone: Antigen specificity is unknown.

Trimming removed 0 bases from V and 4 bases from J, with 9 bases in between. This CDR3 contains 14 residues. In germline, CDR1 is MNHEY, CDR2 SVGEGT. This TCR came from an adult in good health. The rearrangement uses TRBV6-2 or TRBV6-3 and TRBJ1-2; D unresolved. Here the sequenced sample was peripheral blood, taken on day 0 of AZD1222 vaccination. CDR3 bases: TGTGCCAGCAGTTACTCGGGCATGATCTATGGCTACACCTTC. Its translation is CASSYSGMIYGYTF.